This T cell receptor (beta chain) was profiled in a study of cytomegalovirus exposure and HLA in healthy donors. Study findings and constraints: Roughly 170 TCR beta chains were listed as cytomegalovirus-associated.

The CDR3 has 14 amino acids. Germline-derived CDR1 and CDR2 are MNHNS and SASEGT. V was pared by 1 base and J by 7 bases, with 11 bases between. Measured with immunoSEQ multiplex PCR; TCRdb has only the in-frame clones, and not every one. The table records 100,000 to 150,000 clones, approximately 88% of them present only once. This clone was observed a handful of times. Its antigen is undetermined. The chain couples TRBV6-1 to TRBJ2-1; weak D call: TRBD1 (5 bases). The sequence was obtained from a woman aged 18-29 years in good health and CMV-seronegative. Specimen: PBMCs. CDR3 loop: CASSEGQGWNEQFF. CDR3 DNA sequence: TGTGCCAGCAGTGAAGGGCAGGGTTGGAATGAGCAGTTCTTC.